This T cell receptor beta chain was profiled in a study of OX40 agonist ivuxolimab in advanced cancers. As for the study in general: An agonistic anti-OX40 (CD134) antibody, ivuxolimab, was used to treat the patients. Dose-escalation patients' cancers were hepatocellular carcinoma, melanoma, renal cell or head and neck cancer.

Whole-study findings and limits: Near-lowest levels of clonal expansion characterized partial responders at 0.1-3.0 mg/kg. The specificity for antigen of the expanded peripheral T cells was not determined.

Germline trimming cut 1 base from V and 6 bases from J; bases unmatched to any gene: 9. Per germline, CDR1 LGHNA and CDR2 YSLEER. The CDR3 runs 17 residues. Assay: immunoSEQ multiplex PCR; the TCRdb copy retains only in-frame clones and omits some. The sample records some 90,000 clones, 90% to 95% being singletons. About this clone: Antigen: not known.

The chain is built from TRBV4-3 and TRBJ2-3; 11 bases are a match to TRBD2. The sequence was collected from an adult with an advanced solid tumor such as melanoma, head and neck, liver or kidney cancer. The sequenced sample was CD4+ or CD8+ T cells sorted from blood, obtained in a trial of the OX40 agonist ivuxolimab. CDR3 coding DNA: TGCGCCAGCAGCCAAGGCGGGCTAGCGGGGGGAGGGGATACGCAGTATTTT. Translation gives CASSQGGLAGGGDTQYF.